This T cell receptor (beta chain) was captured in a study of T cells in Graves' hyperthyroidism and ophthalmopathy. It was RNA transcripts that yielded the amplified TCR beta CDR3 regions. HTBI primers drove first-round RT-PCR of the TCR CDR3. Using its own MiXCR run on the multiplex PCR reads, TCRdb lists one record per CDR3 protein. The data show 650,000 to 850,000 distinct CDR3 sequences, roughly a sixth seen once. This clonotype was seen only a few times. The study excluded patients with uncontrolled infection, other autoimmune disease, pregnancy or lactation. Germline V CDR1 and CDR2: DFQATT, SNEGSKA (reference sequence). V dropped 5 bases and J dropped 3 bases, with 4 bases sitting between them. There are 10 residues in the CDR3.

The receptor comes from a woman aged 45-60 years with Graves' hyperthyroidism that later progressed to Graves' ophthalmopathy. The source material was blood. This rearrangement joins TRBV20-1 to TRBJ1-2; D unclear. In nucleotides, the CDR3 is TGCAGTGCTGCCTACTATGGCTACACCTTC. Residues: CSAAYYGYTF.